The clone carrying this T cell receptor beta chain was found many times. What it binds is unknown. These data come from a study of metastatic and nonmetastatic thyroid tumors. Study results and caveats: Benign nodules reportedly had significantly lower TCR beta diversity than malignant thyroid tumors in blood and tumor.

Every patient underwent thyroid surgery untreated. Trimming removed 5 bases from V and 5 bases from J; junction bases left unmatched: 2. Germline lookup yields CDR1 SGHRS and CDR2 YFSETQ. The CDR3 covers 13 residues. TCRdb used MiXCR to call clones anew from the PCR reads. The sample lists roughly 40,000 clones, about 16% occurring once. Sequencing was done on a sample of blood. The rearrangement uses TRBV5-1 and TRBJ1-5, with 9 bases fitting TRBD1. This TCR was sampled from a female donor with papillary thyroid cancer or a benign thyroid nodule (not recorded which). Some clones in this sample may be carry-over from other donors' samples. DNA for the CDR3: TGCGCCAGCAGTCGGACAGGGGATCAGCCCCAGCATTTT. Protein: CASSRTGDQPQHF.